One sample yielded the 22 T cell receptor beta chains listed below, sequenced in a study of OX40 agonist ivuxolimab in advanced cancers. Repertoires were generated with immunoSEQ multiplex PCR, while TCRdb's copy carries only in-frame clones and drops some. Of tens of thousands of clones listed, over 75% are singletons. The sequencing used CD4+ or CD8+ T cells sorted from blood, collected in a trial of the OX40 agonist ivuxolimab. The receptors stem from an adult with an advanced solid tumor such as melanoma, head and neck, liver or kidney cancer.

The gene calls are TRBV15 and TRBJ1-5, with D possibly being TRBD1 (5 bases). The CDR3 loop spans 19 amino acids. Germline V gene data show CDR1 as LNHNV and CDR2 as YYDKDF (reference sequence). V lost 1 base to trimming and J lost 11 bases, with 30 bases between them. The CDR3 loop is CATSRGRGGGYFFNEAQHF. CDR3 DNA: TGTGCCACCAGCAGAGGGAGGGGAGGTGGTTATTTTTTTAATGAGGCCCAGCATTTT. Complete variable domain (other parts from reference TRBV15 and TRBJ1-5): DAMVIQNPRYQVTQFGKPVTLSCSQTLNHNVMYWYQQKSSQAPKLLFHYYDKDFNNEADTPDNFQSRRPNTSFCFLDIRSPGLGDTAMYLCATSRGRGGGYFFNEAQHFGDGTRLSIL.

The chain couples TRBV19 to TRBJ2-5; D ambiguous. V lost 7 bases, J lost 4 bases, and 13 bases lay in between. CDR3 size: 13 residues. Germline V gene data show CDR1 as LNHDA and CDR2 as SQIVND (reference sequence). CDR3 nucleotide sequence: TGTGCCAGTAACCCTGGGGTTGGAGAGACCCAGTACTTC. This encodes CASNPGVGETQYF.

The rearrangement uses TRBV2 and TRBJ2-5; D perhaps matches TRBD2 (6 bases). CDR1 is SNHLY, CDR2 FYNNEI, per germline. The CDR3 totals 13 residues. The germline V and J ends were trimmed by 6 bases and 3 bases, with 11 bases remaining between them. Here the CDR3 reads CASRPGVEETQYF. In DNA form, the CDR3 reads TGTGCCAGCAGGCCGGGGGTGGAAGAGACCCAGTACTTC. Full variable domain (outside the CDR3, taken from reference TRBV2 and TRBJ2-5): EPEVTQTPSHQVTQMGQEVILRCVPISNHLYFYWYRQILGQKVEFLVSFYNNEISEKSEIFDDQFSVERPDGSNFTLKIRSTKLEDSAMYFCASRPGVEETQYFGPGTRLLVL.

This clone was counted a few times. The chain recombines TRBV7-2 with TRBJ1-2; no firm D call. Per germline, CDR1 SGHTA and CDR2 FQGNSA. V lost 0 bases and J 8 bases, leaving 10 bases between the germline ends. The CDR3 spans 13 residues. CDR3 coding DNA: TGTGCCAGCAGCTTAGCGGCCGTGACGGGCTACACCTTC. Translating gives CASSLAAVTGYTF.

The chain recombines TRBV5-1 with TRBJ1-1, with D possibly TRBD1 on 6 matching bases. V was clipped by 4 bases and J by 1 base, with 17 bases between them. Germline CDR1 SGHRS, CDR2 YFSETQ. This CDR3 has 16 amino acids. The CDR3 DNA reads TGCGCCAGCAGCCCCAGACCGGGGGCAAAGAACACTGAAGCTTTCTTT. It is translated as CASSPRPGAKNTEAFF. The variable domain in full, completed from reference TRBV5-1 and TRBJ1-1, reads KAGVTQTPRYLIKTRGQQVTLSCSPISGHRSVSWYQQTPGQGLQFLFEYFSETQRNKGNFPGRFSGRQFSNSRSEMNVSTLELGDSALYLCASSPRPGAKNTEAFFGQGTRLTVV.

The V call is TRBV18, the J call TRBJ2-7; 9 positions agree with TRBD1. V was pared by 0 bases and J by 6 bases, with 9 bases of the junction left unmatched. The CDR3 spans 16 residues. Germline CDR1 reads KGHSH; CDR2 reads LQKENI. The CDR3 bases are TGTGCCAGCTCACCACCGCACCGATTGGACAGGGGCGAGCAGTACTTC. It is translated as CASSPPHRLDRGEQYF.

This rearrangement joins TRBV9 to TRBJ2-7; D remains unclear. With 0 bases removed from V and 1 base from J, the gap between germline ends came to 5 bases. The CDR3 runs to 13 residues. The germline V gene has CDR1 SGDLS and CDR2 YYNGEE. CDR3 nucleotides: TGTGCCAGCAGCGTAGGACCATCCTACGAGCAGTACTTC. The encoded protein is CASSVGPSYEQYF.

Written as DNA, the CDR3 is TGTGCCAGCAGCTTGGACCTGTGGCCCCAATTCGAGCAGTACTTC. Protein product: CASSLDLWPQFEQYF. The chain carries TRBV5-5 and TRBJ2-7; D gene uncertain. In germline, CDR1 is SGHKS, CDR2 YYEKEE (reference sequence). This CDR3 has 15 residues. The V end was cut by 0 bases, the J end by 6 bases, with 16 bases between.

This chain links TRBV9 with TRBJ2-5, with D unclear. Germline CDR1 reads SGDLS; CDR2 reads YYNGEE. With 4 bases removed from V and 4 bases from J, the gap between germline ends came to 8 bases. The CDR3 spans 12 residues. The CDR3: CASSFEGETQYF. The CDR3 DNA reads TGTGCCAGCAGCTTTGAAGGAGAGACCCAGTACTTC.

Relative to its sample, this clone is medium-sized (0.01 to 0.1%). The rearrangement joins TRBV5-8 to TRBJ1-5, with D tentatively TRBD1 (5 bases). CDR3 length: 15 amino acids. Germline V CDR1 and CDR2: SGHTS, YDEGEE. V was pared by 4 bases and J by 2 bases, with 13 bases between. The CDR3 loop reads CASSVPGARNQPQHF. CDR3 bases: TGTGCCAGCAGCGTGCCCGGGGCCCGCAATCAGCCCCAGCATTTT. Full variable domain (missing parts from reference TRBV5-8 and TRBJ1-5): EAGVTQSPTHLIKTRGQQATLRCSPISGHTSVYWYQQALGLGLQFLLWYDEGEERNRGNFPPRFSGRQFPNYSSELNVNALELEDSALYLCASSVPGARNQPQHFGDGTRLSIL.

The chain couples TRBV10-3 to TRBJ2-7; TRBD2 agrees at 8 bases. The CDR3 loop spans 14 amino acids. Trimming cost V 6 bases and J 3 bases; bases outside gene matches: 7. CDR1 ENHRY and CDR2 SYGVKD come from the germline V gene. This CDR3 is CAISGGAGDYEQYF. Here the CDR3 DNA reads TGTGCCATCAGCGGGGGGGCGGGAGACTACGAGCAGTACTTC.

This clone was counted a single time. V and J are TRBV6-6 and TRBJ2-2; the D gene is possibly TRBD2 (6 bases). The CDR3 consists of 14 residues. Germline CDR1 and CDR2: MNHNY and SVGAGI (reference sequence). V was pared by 0 bases and J by 7 bases, with 9 bases between. The DNA for the CDR3 is TGTGCCAGCAGTTACTCGCGGGGACGCGGGGAGCTGTTTTTT. Translation gives CASSYSRGRGELFF.

The J gene is TRBJ1-5, the V gene TRBV30; D not resolved. This CDR3 is built from 13 residues. Trimming left V 5 bases short and J 0 bases short, with 8 bases between. Germline CDR1 is GTSNPN and CDR2 is SVGIG (reference sequence). For the CDR3, the DNA is TGTGCCTGGGGTAAAGGTAGCAATCAGCCCCAGCATTTT. It is translated as CAWGKGSNQPQHF.

This clone was observed a few times. The rearrangement uses TRBV19 and TRBJ1-6, with D tentatively TRBD1 (6 bases). The CDR3 loop spans 12 amino acids. From germline, CDR1 is LNHDA and CDR2 SQIVND (reference sequence). Trimming removed 7 bases at V and 9 bases at J, with 10 bases between. The CDR3 here is CASTQGPSPLHF. Here the CDR3 DNA reads TGTGCCAGTACCCAGGGGCCTTCACCCCTCCACTTT.

This clone turned up a few times. This chain links TRBV5-1 with TRBJ2-3; no firm D call. The germline gives CDR1 SGHRS, CDR2 YFSETQ. The CDR3 runs to 15 residues. V was shortened by 0 bases and J by 0 bases, with 8 bases between the two germline ends. CDR3 in amino acids: CASSLDIGSTDTQYF. Written as DNA, the CDR3 is TGCGCCAGCAGCTTGGATATAGGGAGCACAGATACGCAGTATTTT.

The chain uses TRBV7-9 and TRBJ1-5, with a tentative D call TRBD1 (5 bases). With 1 base removed from V and 5 bases from J, the gap between germline ends came to 15 bases. Germline loops: CDR1 SEHNR, CDR2 FQNEAQ (reference sequence). This CDR3 has 16 amino acids. CDR3 in amino acids: CASSLGSGGPDQPQHF. As DNA, the CDR3 is TGTGCCAGCAGCTTAGGGTCGGGGGGTCCCGATCAGCCCCAGCATTTT.

This clone has just a few counts. J is TRBJ1-4 and V is TRBV14; D call uncertain. Germline loops: CDR1 SGHDN, CDR2 FVKESK. The CDR3 has 12 amino acids. V lost 6 bases to trimming and J lost 7 bases, with 9 bases between them. In DNA, the CDR3 is TGTGCCAGCAGAGGACTAAGTGAAAAACTGTTTTTT. It yields the protein CASRGLSEKLFF.

The CDR3 here is CASSLVAPTQETQYF. The CDR3 bases are TGCGCCAGCAGCTTGGTTGCACCGACCCAAGAGACCCAGTACTTC. The chain combines TRBV5-1 with TRBJ2-5, with D unclear. Germline loops: CDR1 SGHRS, CDR2 YFSETQ. This CDR3 has 15 amino acids. The V end lost 0 bases, the J end lost 1 base, and 10 bases lay between the germline ends.

This clone was found a few times. V usage is TRBV6-5 and J usage is TRBJ1-1; a possible D gene is TRBD1 (6 bases). The CDR3 has 13 amino acids. Germline values: CDR1 MNHEY, CDR2 SVGAGI. Trimming left V 8 bases short and J 2 bases short, with 12 bases between. The CDR3 region has the DNA TGTGCCAGCTCAGGGGTCCATAACACTGAAGCTTTCTTT. Translated, it gives CASSGVHNTEAFF.

The genes are TRBV7-8 and TRBJ1-2; D unclear. Trimming pared 2 bases from V and 2 bases from J, leaving 12 bases between. Germline V CDR1 and CDR2: SGHVS, FQNEAQ. This CDR3 spans 15 amino acids. CDR3 nucleotide sequence: TGTGCCAGCAGCTTAAATTCGCTGAAAAACTATGGCTACACCTTC. It specifies CASSLNSLKNYGYTF.

This clone was counted between two and nine times. This chain uses TRBV30 with TRBJ1-5; 7 bases are shared with TRBD1. Germline V gene data show CDR1 as GTSNPN and CDR2 as SVGIG (reference sequence). The CDR3 consists of 14 residues. Losses at the gene ends were 2 bases for V and 3 bases for J; bases not matched to a gene: 4. Here the CDR3 DNA reads TGTGCCTGGAGTAGGGGACAGTCCAATCAGCCCCAGCATTTT. Encoded protein: CAWSRGQSNQPQHF. The entire variable domain, with the rest obtained from reference TRBV30 and TRBJ1-5, is as follows: SQTIHQWPATLVQPVGSPLSLECTVEGTSNPNLYWYRQAAGRGLQLLFYSVGIGQISSEVPQNLSASRPQDRQFILSSKKLLLSDSGFYLCAWSRGQSNQPQHFGDGTRLSIL.

CDR3 nucleotides: TGTGCCAGCAGCAAAGTCGGGGGGAAACGAGCTAACTATGGCTACACCTTC. It codes for CASSKVGGKRANYGYTF. V usage is TRBV21-1 and J usage is TRBJ1-2. TRBV21-1 is shown as a pseudogene. This CDR3 has 17 amino acids.